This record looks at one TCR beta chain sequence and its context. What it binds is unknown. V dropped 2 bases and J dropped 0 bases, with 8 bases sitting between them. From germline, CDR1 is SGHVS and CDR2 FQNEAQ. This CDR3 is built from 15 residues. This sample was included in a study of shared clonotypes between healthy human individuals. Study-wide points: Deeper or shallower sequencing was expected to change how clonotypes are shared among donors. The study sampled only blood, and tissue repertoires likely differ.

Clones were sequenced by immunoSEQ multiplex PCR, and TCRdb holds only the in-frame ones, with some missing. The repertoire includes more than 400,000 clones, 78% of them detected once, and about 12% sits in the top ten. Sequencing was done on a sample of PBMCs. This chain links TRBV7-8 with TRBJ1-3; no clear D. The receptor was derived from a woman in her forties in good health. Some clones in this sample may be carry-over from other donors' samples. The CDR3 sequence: CASSLSRSSGNTIYF. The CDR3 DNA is TGTGCCAGCAGCTTAAGTCGGAGCTCTGGAAACACCATATATTTT. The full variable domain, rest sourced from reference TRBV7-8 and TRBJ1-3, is GAGVSQSPRYKVAKRGQDVALRCDPISGHVSLFWYQQALGQGPEFLTYFQNEAQLDKSGLPSDRFFAERPEGSVSTLKIQRTQQEDSAVYLCASSLSRSSGNTIYFGEGSWLTVV.